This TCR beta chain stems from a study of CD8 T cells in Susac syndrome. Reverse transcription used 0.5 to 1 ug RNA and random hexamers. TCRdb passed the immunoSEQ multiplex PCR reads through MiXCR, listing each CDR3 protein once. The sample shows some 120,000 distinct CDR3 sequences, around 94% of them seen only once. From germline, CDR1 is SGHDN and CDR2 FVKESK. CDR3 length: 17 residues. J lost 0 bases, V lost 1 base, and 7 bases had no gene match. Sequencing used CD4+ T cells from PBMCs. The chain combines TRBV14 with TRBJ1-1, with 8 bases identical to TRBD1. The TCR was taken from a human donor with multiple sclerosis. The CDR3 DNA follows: TGTGCCAGCAGCCAAGTGGGGACAGGAAAGTTGAACACTGAAGCTTTCTTT. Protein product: CASSQVGTGKLNTEAFF. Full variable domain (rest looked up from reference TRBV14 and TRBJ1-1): EAGVTQFPSHSVIEKGQTVTLRCDPISGHDNLYWYRRVMGKEIKFLLHFVKESKQDESGMPNNRFLAERTGGTYSTLKVQPAELEDSGVYFCASSQVGTGKLNTEAFFGQGTRLTVV.